This T cell receptor (beta chain) came from a study of T cell clonality in common variable immunodeficiency. General study findings and limits: Shared TCRbeta clones were fewer between CVID subjects than controls. Common variable immunodeficiency TCR beta sequences reportedly had fewer deletions and N-nucleotide insertions.

Germline V lookup: CDR1 LNHDA, CDR2 SQIVND (reference sequence). Trimming cost V 5 bases and J 3 bases, with 5 bases left between them. This CDR3 is 11 amino acids long. Remarks on this clone: Its cognate antigen is unknown. The read ends 3 residues before the CDR3 terminus; that terminus is restored from the germline J gene.

Equal genomic DNA amounts from CVID and control samples were sequenced. The method was immunoSEQ multiplex PCR; TCRdb's version includes in-frame clones alone and lacks a portion of them. The sample contains around 39,000 clones, none occurring once; roughly 3.4% lies in the top ten. Patients and controls were mostly of Caucasian heritage. The sequence was obtained from a person aged 18 to 69 in good health. The genes are TRBV19 and TRBJ2-7; D uncertain. The sample was peripheral blood mononuclear cells. Incomplete CDR3 DNA: TGTGCCAGTAGTGACAACTACGAG. Its translation: CASSDNYE. The whole CDR3 protein reads CASSDNYEQYF.